The subject of this entry is one TCR beta chain. The antigen remains undetermined. Researchers gathered lesional scalp punch biopsies and peripheral blood from patients with alopecia areata. Sorted out of PBMCs were CD4+ T cells and CD8+ T cells. V dropped 0 bases and J dropped 3; count of bases not matched to a gene: 5. The CDR3 is 14 amino acids. CDR1 and CDR2 (germline): GTSNPN, SVGIG (reference sequence). The authors extracted RNA and reverse transcribed it into cDNA as the sequencing template. Data came from immunoSEQ multiplex PCR; TCRdb stores just in-frame clones and leaves some out. The table lists 150,000 or so clones, around 55% of them singletons, with approximately 19% in the top ten. The data stem from a study of CD8+ T cells in alopecia areata. Study background: Tofacitinib was taken orally by treated patients, and the dose was 5 to 10 mg twice daily.

Study-level points and caveats: Researchers report lesional scalp, most notably alopecia totalis/universalis, outstripped normal scalp in clonality.

This sequence was found in a human donor with alopecia areata. The sample here was CD8+ T cells sorted from blood, taken at week 0. The rearrangement joins TRBV30 to TRBJ2-7, with TRBD1 matching over 7 bases. CDR3 in DNA: TGTGCCTGGAGTGTATTGCCAGGGGGCTACGAGCAGTACTTC. This gives the protein CAWSVLPGGYEQYF.